These 27 T cell receptor beta chains were all obtained from the same sample, sequenced in a study of long-term antiretroviral therapy in people with HIV. The assay used was immunoSEQ (version v3.0), run at survey level. Sequencing was performed with immunoSEQ multiplex PCR; in TCRdb, only in-frame clones are kept and a portion is missing. The sample includes 13,000 or so clones, 80% of them seen just once. The sample here was unsorted PBMCs, taken 3.2 years before starting antiretroviral therapy. The source of these receptors is a man aged 40-49 years with HIV.

The chain recombines TRBV5-6 with TRBJ1-5, with 8 bases that match TRBD1. Germline V lookup: CDR1 SGHDT, CDR2 YYEEEE. The CDR3 spans 15 residues. V was clipped by 4 bases and J by 2 bases; unmatched bases: 5. The chain's CDR3 is CASSVTGGGNQPQHF. CDR3 in DNA: TGTGCCAGCAGCGTCACAGGGGGTGGCAATCAGCCCCAGCATTTT.

This clone came up a few times. The V gene is TRBV10-1, the J gene TRBJ2-7; TRBD2 is a possible D gene (6 bases). Trimming took 6 bases from V and 2 from J, leaving 11 bases between them. The CDR3 extends over 13 amino acids. Germline CDR1 and CDR2: WNHNN and SYGVQD (reference sequence). CDR3 sequence: CASSGGRTYEQYF. CDR3 nucleotide sequence: TGCGCCAGCAGCGGGGGACGAACCTACGAGCAGTACTTC.

The V gene is TRBV10-3, the J gene TRBJ2-7; D is ambiguous. This CDR3 contains 15 residues. Trimming removed 4 bases at V and 3 bases at J, with 16 bases between. The germline V gene has CDR1 ENHRY and CDR2 SYGVKD. CDR3 DNA: TGTGCCATCAGTGGATCGGACCAACCGGGCTACGAGCAGTACTTC. Translated, it gives CAISGSDQPGYEQYF.

CDR3 sequence reads: CADGGASGYTF. The CDR3 DNA sequence: TGTGCCGACGGGGGGGCATCTGGCTACACCTTC. The chain is built from TRBV2 and TRBJ1-2; perhaps TRBD1 as D (6 bases). V was shortened by 11 bases and J by 7 bases, with 14 bases between the two germline ends. Germline lookup yields CDR1 SNHLY and CDR2 FYNNEI. The CDR3 covers 11 residues.

The chain carries TRBV27 and TRBJ1-1; no clear D gene. The CDR3 has 15 residues. The V gene's germline CDR1 is MNHEY and CDR2 SMNVEV (reference sequence). The germline V and J ends were trimmed by 8 bases and 3 bases, with 19 bases remaining between them. For the CDR3, the DNA is TGTGCCAGCGTCCTCTGGGGAGGGCGGCACACTGAAGCTTTCTTT. It is translated as CASVLWGGRHTEAFF.

This clone was detected only a few times. The chain combines TRBV11-2 with TRBJ2-1; 8 bases are shared with TRBD2. CDR1 SGHAT and CDR2 FQNNGV come from the germline V gene. This CDR3 is built from 15 residues. Trimming took 1 base from V and 4 from J; bases not matched to a gene: 3. CDR3 sequence reads: CASSLVGGGYNEQFF. CDR3 in DNA: TGTGCCAGCAGCTTAGTTGGCGGGGGGTACAATGAGCAGTTCTTC. The full variable domain, rest sourced from reference TRBV11-2 and TRBJ2-1, is EAGVAQSPRYKIIEKRQSVAFWCNPISGHATLYWYQQILGQGPKLLIQFQNNGVVDDSQLPKDRFSAERLKGVDSTLKIQPAKLEDSAVYLCASSLVGGGYNEQFFGPGTRLTVL.

This chain connects TRBV5-4 to TRBJ2-1, with a possible D match to TRBD2 (7 bases). The CDR3 runs to 16 residues. Germline CDR1 reads SGHNT; CDR2 reads YYREEE (reference sequence). V was pared by 3 bases and J by 4 bases, with 17 bases between. CDR3 bases: TGTGCCAGCAGCTCGCATGGCGGGGGCCTGTACAATGAGCAGTTCTTC. Residues: CASSSHGGGLYNEQFF.

The chain carries TRBV6-1 and TRBJ1-1, with TRBD1 as a possible D gene (5 bases). The CDR3 consists of 15 residues. Trimming pared 8 bases from V and 4 bases from J, leaving 20 bases between. Germline V gene data show CDR1 as MNHNS and CDR2 as SASEGT. CDR3 DNA: TGTGCCAGCCTCGGACTGGCTCCGGGGGGCACTGAAGCTTTCTTT. Encoded protein: CASLGLAPGGTEAFF.

This clone was counted between two and nine times. The chain combines TRBV6-6 with TRBJ1-5; unclear D gene. This CDR3 contains 15 residues. Trimming removed 2 bases at V and 4 bases at J, with 12 bases between. In germline, CDR1 is MNHNY, CDR2 SVGAGI (reference sequence). CDR3 protein: CASSYRSNGNQPQHF. CDR3 bases: TGTGCCAGCAGTTACAGGTCAAATGGGAATCAGCCCCAGCATTTT.

The rearrangement joins TRBV10-2 to TRBJ2-5; no clear D gene. The J call may be incorrect, as the DNA end agrees better with TRBJ2-7. The CDR3 totals 14 residues. Germline CDR1 reads WSHSY; CDR2 reads SAAADI. The CDR3 sequence is CASSEGRISYEQYF. The CDR3 DNA follows: TGCGCCAGCAGTGAGGGCCGTATCTCCTACGAGCAGTACTTC.

CDR3 DNA sequence: TGCAGCGTTGAAGGGGATTTCTACGAGCAGTACTTC. Translated: CSVEGDFYEQYF. The chain carries TRBV29-1 and TRBJ2-7; D gene uncertain. CDR3 size: 12 residues. Germline assignment: CDR1 SQVTM and CDR2 ANQGSEA. Between the trimmed V and J ends, which lost 1 base and 3 bases, there was a span of 7 bases.

This chain connects TRBV7-8 to TRBJ2-2; D is perhaps TRBD1 or TRBD2 (7 bases each). CDR1 is SGHVS and CDR2 is FQNEAQ in the germline V gene. The ends were cut back, 4 bases at V and 4 bases at J, with 13 bases in the middle. The CDR3 runs 15 residues. The CDR3 sequence: CASSSQGGGTGELFF. CDR3 DNA: TGTGCCAGCAGCTCCCAGGGGGGGGGCACCGGGGAGCTGTTTTTT.

This clone was observed once. This chain joins TRBV2 and TRBJ2-7; D is unclear. The CDR3 totals 13 residues. V shed 8 bases and J shed 5 bases, with 16 bases lying between them. Germline V gene lookup returns CDR1 SNHLY and CDR2 FYNNEI. CDR3 in amino acids: CASEKADINEQYF. The CDR3 nucleotides read TGTGCCAGCGAAAAGGCGGATATTAACGAGCAGTACTTC.

A single count supports this clone. V usage is TRBV6-5 and J usage is TRBJ1-1; a possible D gene is TRBD1 (5 bases). V was pared by 2 bases and J by 1 base, with 11 bases between. Germline V gene lookup returns CDR1 MNHEY and CDR2 SVGAGI. The CDR3 is 15 residues long. CDR3 sequence: CASSYLPRGNTEAFF. CDR3 DNA sequence: TGTGCCAGCAGTTACCTGCCGAGGGGGAACACTGAAGCTTTCTTT.

The sample holds a few counts of this clone. The genes are TRBV11-2 and TRBJ2-5; 8 bases line up with TRBD2. V lost 8 bases to trimming and J lost 5 bases; unmatched junction nucleotides: 7. The CDR3 is made up of 13 amino acids. Per the germline V gene, CDR1 is SGHAT and CDR2 is FQNNGV. The CDR3 is CASGGLAGETQYF. The CDR3 region has the DNA TGTGCCAGCGGCGGACTAGCCGGGGAGACCCAGTACTTC. The full variable domain, completed using reference TRBV11-2 and TRBJ2-5, is EAGVAQSPRYKIIEKRQSVAFWCNPISGHATLYWYQQILGQGPKLLIQFQNNGVVDDSQLPKDRFSAERLKGVDSTLKIQPAKLEDSAVYLCASGGLAGETQYFGPGTRLLVL.

This chain uses TRBV14 with TRBJ1-2; no firm D call. V lost 5 bases and J 10 bases, leaving 20 bases between the germline ends. Germline V gives CDR1 SGHDN, CDR2 FVKESK. The CDR3 extends over 14 amino acids. The CDR3 here is CASSFRGSEQVYTF. In DNA, the CDR3 is TGTGCCAGCAGCTTCAGAGGTTCTGAGCAGGTCTACACCTTC.

This clone is a singleton in its sample. This sequence joins TRBV29-1 and TRBJ1-1; no clear D. Germline V lookup: CDR1 SQVTM, CDR2 ANQGSEA. Trimming stripped 4 bases from V and 1 base from J, with 10 bases between. This CDR3 has 13 amino acids. CDR3 amino acids: CSVVGAGNTEAFF. The DNA for the CDR3 is TGCAGCGTTGTTGGAGCAGGGAACACTGAAGCTTTCTTT.

The rearrangement links TRBV28 to TRBJ1-5; no clear D gene. Germline CDR1 reads MDHEN; CDR2 reads SYDVKM. V lost 7 bases to trimming and J lost 7 bases, with 11 bases between them. This CDR3 region has 12 residues. The CDR3 sequence is CASTSSPQPQHF. CDR3 in DNA: TGTGCCAGCACTTCATCCCCACAGCCCCAGCATTTT.

This clone was seen a handful of times. V gene TRBV6-5 combines with J gene TRBJ2-7, with D hard to call. CDR1 MNHEY and CDR2 SVGAGI come from the germline V gene. This CDR3 spans 13 amino acids. Trimming left V 6 bases short and J 3 bases short, with 12 bases between. CDR3 loop: CASSSHASYEQYF. As DNA, the CDR3 is TGTGCCAGCAGCTCCCACGCAAGCTACGAGCAGTACTTC.

This chain links TRBV18 with TRBJ1-4; D is possibly TRBD1 (6 bases). Germline CDR1 KGHSH, CDR2 LQKENI. V was clipped by 3 bases and J by 6 bases, with 17 bases between them. The CDR3 extends over 16 amino acids. The DNA for the CDR3 is TGTGCCAGCTCACCGGCAAGGGGGGGAATGGATGAAAAACTGTTTTTT. Translation: CASSPARGGMDEKLFF.

The V and J genes are TRBV10-2 and TRBJ1-2; 12 positions agree with TRBD1. The CDR3 totals 18 residues. The junction had 11 bases not matched to a gene; V was cut back by 6 bases and J by 0 bases. Germline assignment: CDR1 WSHSY and CDR2 SAAADI. In DNA, the CDR3 is TGCGCCAGCAGGAGGGACAGGGGGCTGTTGGAGCCTAACTATGGCTACACCTTC. This translates into CASRRDRGLLEPNYGYTF.

This clone is classed as medium-sized (0.01 to 0.1%). V is TRBV5-4 and J is TRBJ2-7; perhaps TRBD2 as D (6 bases). The CDR3 length is 15 residues. Germline V gene lookup returns CDR1 SGHNT and CDR2 YYREEE (reference sequence). Trimming cost V 1 base and J 2 bases, with 13 bases left between them. The CDR3 loop is CASSLRGAFTYEQYF. The CDR3 nucleotides read TGTGCCAGCAGCTTGCGCGGGGCGTTCACCTACGAGCAGTACTTC.

V and J are TRBV11-2 and TRBJ2-3, with D tentatively TRBD1 (6 bases). The CDR3 is 13 amino acids. V lost 7 bases to trimming and J lost 6 bases, with 14 bases between them. CDR1 is SGHAT, CDR2 FQNNGV, per germline. CDR3 protein: CASKTGSDDTQYF. DNA of the CDR3: TGTGCCAGCAAAACAGGGTCCGATGATACGCAGTATTTT.

A single count supports this clone. The chain uses TRBV12-5 and TRBJ2-4; 10 nucleotides align to TRBD1. CDR1 and CDR2 from the germline V gene are LGHNT and FRNRAP. V shed 5 bases and J 8 bases; nucleotides not matched to a gene: 6. The CDR3 is made up of 14 amino acids. The CDR3 loop reads CASGPGQGGDIQYF. CDR3 nucleotide sequence: TGTGCTAGTGGTCCTGGACAGGGGGGAGACATTCAGTACTTC. The entire variable domain, with the rest obtained from reference TRBV12-5 and TRBJ2-4, is as follows: DARVTQTPRHKVTEMGQEVTMRCQPILGHNTVFWYRQTMMQGLELLAYFRNRAPLDDSGMPKDRFSAEMPDATLATLKIQPSEPRDSAVYFCASGPGQGGDIQYFGAGTRLSVL.

Only one count was recorded for this clone. The chain links TRBV5-1 to TRBJ1-4, with 7 bases aligning to TRBD1. The germline V gene has CDR1 SGHRS and CDR2 YFSETQ. J gave up 6 bases and V 5 bases, and 10 bases lay outside the gene matches. The CDR3 extends over 15 amino acids. CDR3 loop: CASRATGTADEKLFF. CDR3 nucleotide sequence: TGCGCCAGCAGAGCTACCGGGACAGCCGATGAAAAACTGTTTTTT.

The chain is built from TRBV6-1 and TRBJ2-7, with 7 bases identical to TRBD2. The CDR3 loop spans 16 amino acids. Germline CDR1 reads MNHNS; CDR2 reads SASEGT. The V gene end was trimmed by 3 bases and the J gene end by 0 bases; junction bases not matched to a gene: 8. The CDR3 spells CASSDEWGGLSYEQYF. The CDR3 bases are TGTGCCAGCAGTGATGAGTGGGGAGGGCTCTCCTACGAGCAGTACTTC.

The chain is built from TRBV27 and TRBJ1-2; D is perhaps TRBD1 (5 bases). V was clipped by 3 bases and J by 7 bases, with 15 bases between them. CDR3 length: 14 amino acids. The germline V gene has CDR1 MNHEY and CDR2 SMNVEV (reference sequence). CDR3 coding DNA: TGTGCCAGCAGTTTCGGGGGTAGTCCGGGTGGCTACACCTTC. This codes for CASSFGGSPGGYTF.